This passage covers 23 T cell receptor beta chains from one sample sequenced in a study of CD8+CD57+ T cells in acquired aplastic anemia. An expansion of CD8+CD57+ cells by flow cytometry had been shown in patients chosen for sequencing. Genomic DNA, serving as template, underwent TCR beta VDJ and CDR3 profiling. TCRdb used MiXCR to reprocess the reads, holding one entry per CDR3 protein. The sample holds more than 150,000 distinct CDR3 sequences, approximately 51% seen once. Sequenced: sorted CD4+, CD8+, or CD8+CD57+ T cells (not recorded which) from PBMCs. Receptors were obtained from a human donor with aplastic anemia.

A single count supports this clonotype. The chain combines TRBV5-1 with TRBJ1-6, with 7 nucleotides matching TRBD1. The CDR3 length is 15 residues. J was trimmed by 7 bases and V by 0 bases; bases with no gene match: 4. Germline CDR1 SGHRS, CDR2 YFSETQ. The CDR3 bases are TGCGCCAGCAGCTTGGAACGACAGGGCAATTCACCCCTCCACTTT. Its protein is CASSLERQGNSPLHF. The full variable domain, in which reference TRBV5-1 and TRBJ1-6 provide the parts outside the CDR3, is KAGVTQTPRYLIKTRGQQVTLSCSPISGHRSVSWYQQTPGQGLQFLFEYFSETQRNKGNFPGRFSGRQFSNSRSEMNVSTLELGDSALYLCASSLERQGNSPLHFGNGTRLTVT.

V is TRBV10-3 and J is TRBJ2-7, with 7 nucleotides matching TRBD1. Near its end, the DNA agrees better with TRBJ2-5, so the J call may be wrong. The length of the CDR3 is 13 residues. Germline V gene lookup returns CDR1 ENHRY and CDR2 SYGVKD. CDR3 sequence: CAIATGMEETQYF. CDR3 in DNA: TGTGCCATCGCGACAGGGATGGAAGAGACCCAGTACTTC.

This clonotype was counted ten times or more. The V gene is TRBV19, the J gene TRBJ1-5; D unclear. CDR3 length: 14 residues. Germline CDR1 is LNHDA and CDR2 is SQIVND (reference sequence). V was trimmed by 4 bases and J by 9 bases, leaving 16 bases between them. The CDR3 DNA is TGTGCCAGTAGTAGGGGTAGAGACCTAGGGCCCCAGCATTTT. This sequence encodes CASSRGRDLGPQHF.

CDR3 DNA sequence: TGTGCCAGCAGTGACCCAGGGAGGGGCGTTCATAATTCACCCCTCCACTTT. Residues: CASSDPGRGVHNSPLHF. This chain joins TRBV2 and TRBJ1-6, with D tentatively TRBD1 (5 bases). Germline values: CDR1 SNHLY, CDR2 FYNNEI. The length of the CDR3 is 17 residues. The germline V and J ends were trimmed by 3 bases and 5 bases, with 17 bases remaining between them. Looking up the rest from reference TRBV2 and TRBJ1-6 gives the full variable domain: EPEVTQTPSHQVTQMGQEVILRCVPISNHLYFYWYRQILGQKVEFLVSFYNNEISEKSEIFDDQFSVERPDGSNFTLKIRSTKLEDSAMYFCASSDPGRGVHNSPLHFGNGTRLTVT.

Many counts were recorded for this clonotype. V gene TRBV6-5 combines with J gene TRBJ1-6, with D perhaps TRBD1 (5 bases). Per the germline V gene, CDR1 is MNHEY and CDR2 is SVGAGI. V was clipped by 0 bases and J by 8 bases, with 14 bases between them. CDR3 length: 16 residues. The CDR3 nucleotides are TGTGCCAGCAGTTACTCGAACAGGCCGGGACATTCACCCCTCCACTTT. Translated, it gives CASSYSNRPGHSPLHF.

This clonotype was seen many times. This chain links TRBV24-1 with TRBJ2-1, with D perhaps TRBD1 or TRBD2 (6 bases each). Germline CDR1 KGHDR, CDR2 SFDVKD. This CDR3 comprises 13 residues. V gave up 10 bases and J gave up 5 bases, with 14 bases separating them. DNA of the CDR3: TGTGCCACAGGGGGGCCCCTGAACAATGAGCAGTTCTTC. Translation: CATGGPLNNEQFF.

This clonotype was counted ten times or more. The rearrangement links TRBV25-1 to TRBJ1-1; perhaps TRBD1 as D (5 bases). Per germline, CDR1 MGHDK and CDR2 SYGVNS. CDR3 size: 15 residues. V was shortened by 9 bases and J by 0 bases, with 17 bases between the two germline ends. CDR3 DNA sequence: TGTGCCAGTACCGGGGGGGGTTCCATGAACACTGAAGCTTTCTTT. Protein product: CASTGGGSMNTEAFF.

This clonotype was seen at least ten times. V is TRBV24-1 and J is TRBJ2-1, with D possibly TRBD1 on 6 matching bases. V was clipped by 4 bases and J by 8 bases, with 17 bases between them. The CDR3 totals 15 residues. Germline V CDR1 and CDR2: KGHDR, SFDVKD. As DNA, the CDR3 is TGTGCCACCAGTGACCGAACGACAGGTGGCGATGAGCAGTTCTTC. It is translated as CATSDRTTGGDEQFF.

This clonotype was recorded at least ten times. The V gene is TRBV19, the J gene TRBJ2-3; the match to TRBD2 covers 7 bases. J gave up 1 base and V 3 bases, and 1 base lay outside the gene matches. Per the germline V gene, CDR1 is LNHDA and CDR2 is SQIVND (reference sequence). This CDR3 comprises 14 residues. CDR3 region: CASSMGGGTDTQYF. The CDR3 bases are TGTGCCAGTAGTATGGGAGGGGGCACAGATACGCAGTATTTT.

Here the CDR3 reads CASSIWTNQPQHF. The CDR3 nucleotides read TGTGCCAGTAGTATCTGGACAAATCAGCCCCAGCATTTT. The genes are TRBV19 and TRBJ1-5, with a possible D match to TRBD1 (5 bases). The CDR3 runs 13 residues. CDR1 LNHDA and CDR2 SQIVND come from the germline V gene (reference sequence). V was cut by 3 bases and J by 4 bases, with 7 bases left in between. Full variable domain (rest looked up from reference TRBV19 and TRBJ1-5): DGGITQSPKYLFRKEGQNVTLSCEQNLNHDAMYWYRQDPGQGLRLIYYSQIVNDFQKGDIAEGYSVSREKKESFPLTVTSAQKNPTAFYLCASSIWTNQPQHFGDGTRLSIL.

The CDR3 reads CATSRDLETGGLDGYTF. As DNA, the CDR3 is TGTGCCACCAGCAGAGATTTAGAAACAGGGGGCTTGGATGGCTACACCTTC. The V call is TRBV15, the J call TRBJ1-2; the match to TRBD1 covers 9 bases. There are 17 residues in the CDR3. Germline V gene sequence: CDR1 LNHNV, CDR2 YYDKDF (reference sequence). The V gene end was trimmed by 0 bases and the J gene end by 6 bases; junction bases not matched to a gene: 11.

Many counts were recorded for this clonotype. This rearrangement joins TRBV20-1 to TRBJ1-2, with TRBD1 matching over 10 bases. CDR3 length: 12 amino acids. V lost 6 bases and J lost 3; bases outside the gene matches: 1. Germline lookup yields CDR1 DFQATT and CDR2 SNEGSKA (reference sequence). CDR3 sequence reads: CSATGGDYGYTF. The CDR3 DNA reads TGCAGTGCGACAGGGGGCGACTATGGCTACACCTTC.

The rearrangement links TRBV20-1 to TRBJ2-7; D ambiguous. The V gene lost 5 bases and the J gene lost 4 bases, with 9 bases spanning the gap. This CDR3 contains 11 residues. CDR1 is DFQATT, CDR2 SNEGSKA, per germline (reference sequence). The CDR3: CSALSGYEQYF. DNA of the CDR3: TGCAGTGCTCTATCCGGGTACGAGCAGTACTTC.

The table lists this clonotype with many counts. This sequence joins TRBV2 and TRBJ2-5; TRBD1 matches 12 bases. The CDR3 loop spans 14 amino acids. CDR1 SNHLY and CDR2 FYNNEI come from the germline V gene. Germline trimming cut 7 bases from V and 5 bases from J; bases unmatched to any gene: 5. The CDR3 loop reads CASKRDRGLETQYF. In DNA form, the CDR3 reads TGTGCCAGCAAGCGGGACAGGGGGCTGGAGACCCAGTACTTC.

The chain employs TRBV12-3 or TRBV12-4 and TRBJ1-2, with TRBD1 matching over 8 bases. The length of the CDR3 is 14 residues. V trimming: 4 bases; J trimming: 0 bases; junction bases outside the gene matches: 1. The CDR3 loop is CASSWTGTNYGYTF. The CDR3 coding sequence is TGTGCCAGCAGTTGGACAGGGACTAACTATGGCTACACCTTC.

This sequence joins TRBV29-1 and TRBJ2-7; no definite D call. V was trimmed by 0 bases and J by 3 bases, leaving 6 bases between them. CDR1 SQVTM and CDR2 ANQGSEA come from the germline V gene. The CDR3 runs 12 residues. CDR3 residues: CSVEDRIYEQYF. CDR3 nucleotides: TGCAGCGTTGAAGACAGGATCTACGAGCAGTACTTC.

This clonotype was seen repeatedly, ten times or more. The chain couples TRBV20-1 to TRBJ1-5; TRBD1 agrees at 10 bases. The germline CDR1 and CDR2 sequences are DFQATT and SNEGSKA (reference sequence). CDR3 length: 18 residues. V was clipped by 2 bases and J by 2 bases; unmatched bases: 12. CDR3: CSARRGTGVFNGNQPQHF. The CDR3 DNA follows: TGCAGTGCTAGAAGAGGGACAGGGGTCTTTAATGGCAATCAGCCCCAGCATTTT.

The CDR3: CASSYVGTGARNTEAFF. CDR3 DNA sequence: TGTGCCAGCAGTTACGTGGGAACAGGGGCTCGGAACACTGAAGCTTTCTTT. This rearrangement joins TRBV6-5 to TRBJ1-1; 7 bases are shared with TRBD1. The germline V gene encodes CDR1 MNHEY and CDR2 SVGAGI. Trimming cost V 2 bases and J 1 base; bases outside gene matches: 10. CDR3 length equals 17 residues.

This clonotype was seen repeatedly, ten times or more. The chain has TRBV20-1 and TRBJ1-2, with D possibly TRBD1 on 5 matching bases. CDR3 length: 10 residues. Trimming shortened V by 6 bases and J by 8 bases, and 10 bases separated the two germline ends. The germline gives CDR1 DFQATT, CDR2 SNEGSKA (reference sequence). Here the CDR3 reads CSARARGYTF. For the CDR3, the DNA is TGCAGTGCCAGGGCGCGAGGCTACACCTTC.

This chain connects TRBV7-2 to TRBJ2-7; tentatively, D is TRBD2 (6 bases). V shed 4 bases and J shed 0 bases, with 10 bases lying between them. CDR3 length: 14 residues. CDR1 and CDR2 from the germline V gene are SGHTA and FQGNSA. The CDR3 sequence is CASSWAGSSYEQYF. The DNA of the CDR3 is TGTGCCAGCAGCTGGGCGGGGAGCTCCTACGAGCAGTACTTC.

Note on this clonotype: A read error may produce the germline difference seen at one junction end. This chain connects TRBV10-3 to TRBJ1-1; maybe TRBD1 (6 bases). CDR3 length: 16 amino acids. Germline V CDR1 and CDR2: ENHRY, SYGVKD. CDR3 amino acids: CAIGESSSRGGTEAFF. Here the CDR3 DNA reads TGTGCCATCGGTGAGTCGAGCTCCAGGGGTGGGACTGAGGCTTTCTTT.

The V call is TRBV6-4, the J call TRBJ1-2; TRBD1 matches 9 bases. The CDR3 has 15 amino acids. Unmatched junction bases numbered 13, after V lost 6 bases and J lost 8 bases. Germline CDR1 MRHNA, CDR2 SNTAGT. CDR3 in amino acids: CASSPGTGRPIGYTF. The CDR3 bases are TGTGCCAGCAGCCCCGGGACAGGGCGGCCTATAGGCTACACCTTC.

The chain is built from TRBV7-9 and TRBJ2-7; 8 nucleotides match TRBD1. The CDR3 extends over 15 amino acids. The junction had 10 bases not matched to a gene; V was cut back by 5 bases and J by 4 bases. Per the germline V gene, CDR1 is SEHNR and CDR2 is FQNEAQ (reference sequence). CDR3 sequence reads: CASSPVDRAGYEQYF. In DNA, the CDR3 is TGTGCCAGCAGCCCCGTGGACAGGGCAGGGTACGAGCAGTACTTC.